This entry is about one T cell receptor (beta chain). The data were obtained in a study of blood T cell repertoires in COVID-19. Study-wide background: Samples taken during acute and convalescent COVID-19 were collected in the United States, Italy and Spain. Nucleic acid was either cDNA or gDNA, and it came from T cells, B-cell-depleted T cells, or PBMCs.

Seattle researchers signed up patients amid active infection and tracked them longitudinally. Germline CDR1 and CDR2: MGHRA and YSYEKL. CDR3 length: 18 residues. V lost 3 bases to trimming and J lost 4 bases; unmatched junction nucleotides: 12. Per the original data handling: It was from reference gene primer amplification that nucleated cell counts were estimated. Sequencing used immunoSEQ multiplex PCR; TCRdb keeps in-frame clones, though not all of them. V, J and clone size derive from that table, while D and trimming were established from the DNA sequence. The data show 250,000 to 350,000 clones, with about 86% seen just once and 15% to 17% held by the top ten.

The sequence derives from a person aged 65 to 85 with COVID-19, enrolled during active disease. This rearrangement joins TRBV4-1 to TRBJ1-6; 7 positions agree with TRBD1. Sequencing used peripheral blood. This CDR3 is CASSQGIVRQGYNSPLHF. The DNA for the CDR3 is TGCGCCAGCAGCCAGGGCATTGTGAGACAGGGTTATAATTCACCCCTCCACTTT.